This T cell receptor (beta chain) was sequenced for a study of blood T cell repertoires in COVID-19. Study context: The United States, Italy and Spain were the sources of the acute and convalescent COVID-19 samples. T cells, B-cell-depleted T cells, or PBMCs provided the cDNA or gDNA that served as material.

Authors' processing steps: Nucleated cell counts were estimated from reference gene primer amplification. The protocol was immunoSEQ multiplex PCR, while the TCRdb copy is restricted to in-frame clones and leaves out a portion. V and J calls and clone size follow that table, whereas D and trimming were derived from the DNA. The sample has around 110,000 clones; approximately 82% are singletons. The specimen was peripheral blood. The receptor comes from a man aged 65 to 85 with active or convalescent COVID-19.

This chain's CDR3 is CASSLANRPDTQYF. The CDR3 DNA is TGTGCCAGCAGCTTGGCGAACAGGCCAGATACGCAGTATTTT. V and J are TRBV11-3 and TRBJ2-3; possibly TRBD1 for D (5 bases). The germline gives CDR1 SGHNT, CDR2 YENEEA. The V end lost 3 bases, the J end lost 4 bases, and 11 bases lay between the germline ends. The length of the CDR3 is 14 residues.